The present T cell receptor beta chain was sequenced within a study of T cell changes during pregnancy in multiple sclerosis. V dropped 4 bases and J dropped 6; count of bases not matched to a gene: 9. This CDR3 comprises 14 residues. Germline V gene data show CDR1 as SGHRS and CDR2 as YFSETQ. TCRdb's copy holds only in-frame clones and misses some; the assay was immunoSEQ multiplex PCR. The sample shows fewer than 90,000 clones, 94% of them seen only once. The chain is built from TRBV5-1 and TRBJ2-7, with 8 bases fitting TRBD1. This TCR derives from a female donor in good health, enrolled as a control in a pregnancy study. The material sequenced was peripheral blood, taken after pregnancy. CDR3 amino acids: CASSLDRGLREQYF. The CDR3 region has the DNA TGCGCCAGCAGCCTCGACAGGGGTTTGCGCGAGCAGTACTTC.